In this sample, the clone carrying this T cell receptor (beta chain) turned up a few times. The data originate from a study of beta chain features in type 1 diabetes. V gave up 6 bases and J gave up 2 bases; unmatched junction bases: 7. The CDR3 covers 15 residues. Per germline, CDR1 MNHNY and CDR2 SVGAGI (reference sequence). The isolated RNA, all of it, was reverse transcribed, so expressed TCRB transcripts were what got sequenced. TCRdb's copy holds only in-frame clones and misses some; the assay was immunoSEQ multiplex PCR. The repertoire holds under 500,000 clones, 25% to 35% seen once, with around 0.065% in the top ten.

This chain connects TRBV6-6 to TRBJ2-1; 7 bases are shared with TRBD2. Sample: naive CD4+ T cells from blood. This TCR came from a man younger than 35 in good health. CDR3 DNA: TGTGCCAGCAGCCCGGCGGGAGTGCCCTACAATGAGCAGTTCTTC. Translation: CASSPAGVPYNEQFF.